This T cell receptor (beta chain) was profiled in a study of shared clonotypes between healthy human individuals. A remark on this clone: What it recognizes is unknown.

Each subset's genomic DNA was shared equally among a number of immunoSEQ plates. Measured with immunoSEQ multiplex PCR; TCRdb has only the in-frame clones, and not every one. The data contain over 1.5 million clones, 95% to 99% of them singletons. Caucasian adults living in Nashville, Tennessee, provided all samples. Findings of the study overall: Estimated clonotype richness was generally higher in naive than memory subsets.

The CDR3 totals 16 residues. V was cut by 0 bases and J by 4 bases, with 15 bases left in between. CDR1 is SGHTA, CDR2 FQGNSA, per germline. The origin of this receptor is a man aged 30-40 years in good health. The source material was naive CD4+ T cells sorted from blood. The subset was: CD45RA+ positively selected. The rearrangement uses TRBV7-2 and TRBJ2-5; perhaps D is TRBD1 or TRBD2 (5 bases each). The chain's CDR3 is CASSLAGLADTETQYF. In DNA, the CDR3 is TGTGCCAGCAGCTTAGCGGGGCTAGCCGATACAGAGACCCAGTACTTC.